Following are 22 T cell receptor beta chains from one sample sequenced in a study of tumor-infiltrating lymphocytes in primary liver carcinoma. The researchers produced TCR beta cDNA from 500 to 550 ng total RNA with a constant-region primer. Library construction for TCR beta comprised three nested multiplex PCR rounds performed with slightly modified ARM-PCR. TRBV1-TRBV30 forward and Cbeta reverse primers drove the first two approximately 10-cycle rounds. TCRdb fed the multiplex PCR reads into MiXCR, producing one record per CDR3 protein. The sample lists about 20,000 distinct CDR3 sequences, roughly three quarters occurring once. Between about 18 and 33 mg of unsorted bulk tissue served as the source from which RNA and DNA were co-extracted. Sequencing input: liver tumor tissue from sampling region 4. Subset of the sample: tumor region T4, right-lateral pole. The receptors shown here come from a woman aged 25 to 45 with primary liver carcinoma and hepatitis B virus infection.

A few counts support this clonotype. One end of the junction fails to match germline, which may point to a read error. V and J are TRBV11-3 and TRBJ2-1; 10 bases are shared with TRBD2. CDR3 size: 15 residues. Germline CDR1 is SGHNT and CDR2 is YENEEA. The DNA for the CDR3 is TGTGCCAGCAGCAGACAAGCGGGGGGGGGGTATGAGCAGTCCTTC. Translating gives CASSRQAGGGYEQSF.

The chain is built from TRBV7-9 and TRBJ2-1, with D possibly TRBD2 on 7 matching bases. The germline CDR1 and CDR2 sequences are SEHNR and FQNEAQ (reference sequence). CDR3 length: 17 residues. Between the trimmed V and J ends, which lost 1 base and 2 bases, there was a span of 15 bases. This CDR3 reads CASSLVFGGGPYNEQFF. The CDR3 DNA sequence: TGTGCCAGCAGCTTAGTTTTTGGCGGGGGCCCCTACAATGAGCAGTTCTTC.

About this clonotype itself: A single base separates this from a much larger clone, so it may be a read error. V usage is TRBV4-2 and J usage is TRBJ2-3; 9 nucleotides line up with TRBD2. The trim removed 0 bases at V and 1 base at J, leaving 8 bases unmatched. This CDR3 has 18 amino acids. CDR1 and CDR2 from the germline V gene are LGHNA and YNFKEQ. The CDR3, as DNA: TGTGCCAGCAGCCAAGATAGTTTGGCTAGCGGGGGCACAGATACGCAGTATTTT. Translation: CASSQDSLASGGTDTQYF.

The chain recombines TRBV7-2 with TRBJ2-3; D gene ambiguous. There are 12 residues in the CDR3. In germline, CDR1 is SGHTA, CDR2 FQGNSA. V was shortened by 6 bases and J by 6 bases, with 10 bases between the two germline ends. CDR3 amino acids: CASRPYADTQYF. CDR3 coding DNA: TGTGCCAGCAGACCATATGCGGATACGCAGTATTTT. Complete variable domain (other parts from reference TRBV7-2 and TRBJ2-3): GAGVSQSPSNKVTEKGKDVELRCDPISGHTALYWYRQSLGQGLEFLIYFQGNSAPDKSGLPSDRFSAERTGGSVSTLTIQRTQQEDSAVYLCASRPYADTQYFGPGTRLTVL.

A note on this clonotype: A read error may produce the germline difference seen at one junction end. This chain links TRBV2 with TRBJ2-7, with D perhaps assigned TRBD1 or TRBD2 (5 bases each). CDR3 length: 13 residues. Germline lookup yields CDR1 SNHLY and CDR2 FYNNEI. The CDR3 DNA follows: TGTGCTAGCAAGGGGAGAGGGGAATACGAGCAGTACTTC. It is translated as CASKGRGEYEQYF.

This clonotype has just a few counts. In this CDR3 the conserved last residue, phenylalanine or tryptophan, is missing, so a read error is likely. The rearrangement uses TRBV5-4 and TRBJ2-3; 8 nucleotides line up with TRBD1. Per germline, CDR1 SGHNT and CDR2 YYREEE (reference sequence). This CDR3 contains 16 residues. The DNA of the CDR3 is TGTACCAGCAGCTTGGGGCAGGACAGGGGCACAGATACGCAGTATCTT. Translating gives CTSSLGQDRGTDTQYL.

Turning to this clonotype: One end of the junction fails to match germline, which may point to a read error. In DNA form, the CDR3 reads TGTGCTAGCAGTACCAAGAGGGGGCTGACCCAGTACTTC. This encodes CASSTKRGLTQYF. V usage is TRBV6-5 and J usage is TRBJ2-5; 7 positions agree with TRBD1. This CDR3 has 13 residues. Germline CDR1 reads MNHEY; CDR2 reads SVGAGI.

Comments on this clonotype: Compared with germline, one end of the junction differs, possibly owing to a read error. V gene TRBV11-2 combines with J gene TRBJ2-7; D unclear. Germline V CDR1 and CDR2: SGHAT, FQNNGV. This CDR3 contains 11 residues. The CDR3 DNA follows: TGTCCCAGTAGTCCAGCCAGTGAGCAGTATTTC. The encoded protein is CPSSPASEQYF.

This clonotype was counted only a few times. In this CDR3 the conserved last residue, phenylalanine or tryptophan, is missing, so a read error is likely. Because the CDR3's place on the DNA is in doubt, the DNA is left out and the CDR3 is given as listed by TCRdb. The gene calls are TRBV12-3 or TRBV12-4 and TRBJ2-1; whether TRBD2, the table's D call, matches the DNA was not checked. The CDR3 totals 15 residues, both ends included. This chain's CDR3 is CASSLSGTSGLGQLY.

Comment on this clonotype: In this CDR3 the conserved last residue, phenylalanine or tryptophan, is missing, so a read error is likely. V is TRBV6-1 and J is TRBJ1-1; D remains ambiguous. V lost 2 bases and J lost 5, with 12 bases in between. The CDR3 has 14 residues. Germline CDR1 is MNHNS and CDR2 is SASEGT. The CDR3 bases are TGTGCCAGCAGTGAACTAAGGGTTGCAACTGAAGCTTTCATT. Encoded protein: CASSELRVATEAFI.

On this clonotype: The junction differs from germline at one of its ends, possibly a read error. The J gene is TRBJ2-5, the V gene TRBV11-2, with D perhaps TRBD1 (6 bases). Germline lookup yields CDR1 SGHAT and CDR2 FQNNGV. The length of the CDR3 is 13 residues. CDR3 sequence reads: CASSPGQIETQYF. For the CDR3, the DNA is TGTGCAAGCAGTCCTGGACAGATAGAGACCCAGTACTTC.

Worth noting for this clonotype: A junction boundary mismatches the germline segment, possibly from a read error. The V call is TRBV7-3, the J call TRBJ2-1, with 11 bases identical to TRBD2. CDR1 is SGHTA, CDR2 FQGTGA, per germline. The CDR3 extends over 15 amino acids. The CDR3 loop is CASSLTSGTNNERFF. CDR3 coding DNA: TGTGCCAGCAGCTTGACTAGCGGGACGAATAATGAGCGGTTCTTC.

Turning to this clonotype: Relative to the germline gene, one junction end is altered; a read error may explain this. V and J are TRBV28 and TRBJ1-6; D not certain. CDR1 and CDR2 from the germline V gene are MDHEN and SYDVKM. The CDR3 runs to 14 residues. The CDR3 sequence: CANSGLSGTSPLHF. The CDR3 DNA reads TGTGCCAACAGTGGACTATCCGGAACTTCACCCCTCCACTTC.

This clonotype was seen repeatedly, ten times or more. One end of the junction does not line up with germline, which may come from a read error. The V gene is TRBV29-1, the J gene TRBJ2-5; the match to TRBD2 covers 10 bases. This CDR3 is built from 15 residues. The germline CDR1 and CDR2 sequences are SQVTM and ANQGSEA. This CDR3 is CSARCGLAGEETQYF. CDR3 nucleotide sequence: TGCAGCGCCCGGTGCGGGCTAGCGGGAGAAGAGACCCAGTATTTC.

Concerning this clonotype itself: One end of the junction does not line up with germline, which may come from a read error. The chain joins TRBV11-3 to TRBJ2-1, with 7 bases identical to TRBD2. Germline V gives CDR1 SGHNT, CDR2 YENEEA. The CDR3 covers 13 residues. CDR3 amino acids: CAGACGSGNEQLF. The DNA of the CDR3 is TGTGCCGGTGCTTGCGGGAGTGGGAATGAGCAGCTCTTC.

This clonotype came up once. This chain links TRBV6-5 with TRBJ2-7; TRBD2 is a possible D gene (6 bases). Trimming stripped 4 bases from V and 4 bases from J, with 17 bases between. The CDR3 contains 15 residues. CDR1 and CDR2 (germline): MNHEY, SVGAGI. The CDR3 spells CASSCHRRRGYEQYF. The CDR3 DNA reads TGTGCCAGCAGTTGCCATCGACGGAGGGGTTACGAGCAGTACTTC.

In regard to this clonotype: At one end, the junction sequence differs from germline, possibly due to a read error. This rearrangement joins TRBV4-3 to TRBJ2-7; D call uncertain. Germline lookup yields CDR1 LGHNA and CDR2 YSLEER. The CDR3 is 17 residues long. CDR3 bases: TGCGCCAGCAGCCAAGCTGTGACGGGTCACATTAGCTACGAGCAGTATTTC. Protein product: CASSQAVTGHISYEQYF.

This sequence joins TRBV20-1 and TRBJ2-7; 9 bases are shared with TRBD2. The CDR3 runs to 14 residues. Germline V gives CDR1 DFQATT, CDR2 SNEGSKA (reference sequence). V gave up 6 bases and J gave up 4 bases; unmatched junction bases: 10. CDR3 sequence: CSAPRTSEGYEQYF. The CDR3 nucleotides are TGCAGTGCACCCCGGACTAGCGAAGGATACGAGCAGTACTTC.

In its sample, this clonotype was seen many times. The rearrangement uses TRBV12-3 or TRBV12-4 and TRBJ2-7; 11 nucleotides align to TRBD2. The CDR3 is 16 residues long. V trimming: 2 bases; J trimming: 2 bases; junction bases outside the gene matches: 5. The CDR3 reads CASSLLAGGPPYEQYF. In DNA, the CDR3 is TGTGCCAGCAGTTTATTAGCGGGAGGGCCTCCCTACGAGCAGTACTTC.

Notes on this clonotype: At one end, the junction sequence differs from germline, possibly due to a read error. V usage is TRBV29-1 and J usage is TRBJ2-1; the D gene is possibly TRBD2 (5 bases). The CDR3 sequence is 12 residues long. The germline CDR1 and CDR2 sequences are SQVTM and ANQGSEA. CDR3 region: CSVEDWRNDQFF. The DNA for the CDR3 is TGCAGCGTCGAGGACTGGCGAAATGATCAGTTTTTC.

A few counts support this clonotype. This rearrangement joins TRBV4-3 to TRBJ2-7, with TRBD2 identical over 7 bases. This CDR3 has 18 residues. Germline V gene lookup returns CDR1 LGHNA and CDR2 YSLEER. CDR3 nucleotide sequence: TGCGCCAGCAGCCAGGCTGTGACGGGGGGTCACATTAGCTACGGGCAGTACGTC. Protein: CASSQAVTGGHISYGQYV.

On this clonotype itself: The conserved closing phenylalanine or tryptophan is absent in this CDR3, likely reflecting a read error. Because the CDR3's place on the DNA is in doubt, the DNA is left out and the CDR3 is given as listed by TCRdb. This chain's CDR3 is CASSLEGADRVTHYL. The rearrangement joins TRBV7-8 to TRBJ2-5; TRBD1, the table's D call, was not compared with the DNA. The CDR3 extends over 15 residues, inclusive of both ends. The V gene's germline CDR1 is SGHVS and CDR2 FQNEAQ.